The 18 T cell receptor beta chains below come from one sample, sequenced in a study of CD8 T cells in Susac syndrome. Random-hexamer reverse transcription was applied to roughly 0.5 to 1 ug RNA. TCRdb recomputed calls from the immunoSEQ multiplex PCR reads with MiXCR, one row per CDR3 protein. The sample holds over 100,000 distinct CDR3 sequences, 95% to 98% seen once. The sample comprised CD4+ T cells from PBMCs. These receptors were obtained from a human donor in good health.

The gene calls are TRBV12-3 or TRBV12-4 and TRBJ1-6, with D perhaps matching TRBD1 (5 bases). The CDR3 contains 14 residues. V shed 3 bases and J shed 6 bases, with 9 bases lying between them. The CDR3 sequence: CASSLRQFNSPLHF. DNA of the CDR3: TGTGCCAGCAGTTTGAGACAGTTTAATTCACCCCTCCACTTT.

V is TRBV4-1 and J is TRBJ1-1; the D is unclear. The germline V and J ends were trimmed by 1 base and 0 bases, with 6 bases remaining between them. The CDR3 extends over 14 amino acids. The germline gives CDR1 MGHRA, CDR2 YSYEKL. CDR3: CASSQGLMNTEAFF. The CDR3 DNA reads as TGCGCCAGCAGCCAAGGTCTCATGAACACTGAAGCTTTCTTT.

This clonotype occurred once. The rearrangement links TRBV10-2 to TRBJ1-1; no firm D call. Trimming cost V 4 bases and J 0 bases, with 6 bases left between them. Germline-derived CDR1 and CDR2 are WSHSY and SAAADI. The length of the CDR3 is 13 residues. The CDR3 reads CASSANLNTEAFF. The CDR3 coding sequence is TGCGCCAGCAGTGCAAATTTGAACACTGAAGCTTTCTTT.

V is TRBV29-1 and J is TRBJ1-1; the D gene is possibly TRBD1 (5 bases). Germline CDR1 SQVTM, CDR2 ANQGSEA. This CDR3 contains 14 residues. Trimming cost V 4 bases and J 3 bases, with 15 bases left between them. CDR3 nucleotide sequence: TGCAGCGTTGTCCCGGGGCCAAGGGACACTGAAGCTTTCTTT. This sequence encodes CSVVPGPRDTEAFF.

The chain is built from TRBV7-2 and TRBJ2-7; possible D gene TRBD2, 6 bases. Trimming took off 5 bases at V and 0 bases at J, with 11 bases between the two ends. The V gene's germline CDR1 is SGHTA and CDR2 FQGNSA. The CDR3 sequence is 14 residues long. The CDR3 loop is CASSRGLSSYEQYF. CDR3 DNA sequence: TGTGCCAGCAGCCGGGGACTCAGCTCCTACGAGCAGTACTTC.

The chain joins TRBV7-3 to TRBJ1-2; TRBD1 is a possible D gene (6 bases). CDR3 size: 13 residues. Per the germline V gene, CDR1 is SGHTA and CDR2 is FQGTGA. With 6 bases removed from V and 8 bases from J, the gap between germline ends came to 16 bases. CDR3 amino acids: CASSLTGLSGYTF. The CDR3 DNA reads TGTGCCAGCAGTCTGACAGGCCTGTCCGGCTACACCTTC.

This chain uses TRBV29-1 with TRBJ1-5; a weak D match, TRBD1 (5 bases). Germline V gene sequence: CDR1 SQVTM, CDR2 ANQGSEA. Trimming took off 4 bases at V and 8 bases at J, with 15 bases between the two ends. This CDR3 region has 13 residues. The CDR3 sequence is CSVVEGMLEPQHF. CDR3 nucleotides: TGCAGCGTTGTCGAGGGGATGCTCGAGCCCCAGCATTTT.

The chain carries TRBV7-2 and TRBJ1-1; D not resolved. Per germline, CDR1 SGHTA and CDR2 FQGNSA. CDR3 length equals 14 residues. The ends were cut back, 5 bases at V and 5 bases at J, with 15 bases in the middle. The CDR3 nucleotides are TGTGCCAGCAGCGCGAATAACGGGTTTACTGAAGCTTTCTTT. Its protein is CASSANNGFTEAFF.

The chain couples TRBV6-2 or TRBV6-3 to TRBJ2-7; unclear D gene. From germline, CDR1 is MNHEY and CDR2 SVGEGT. V was shortened by 2 bases and J by 3 bases, with 5 bases between the two germline ends. This CDR3 region has 12 residues. Here the CDR3 DNA reads TGTGCCAGCAGTTACCAAGACTACGAGCAGTACTTC. This translates into CASSYQDYEQYF.

This rearrangement joins TRBV29-1 to TRBJ1-1, with D perhaps TRBD1 (6 bases). The V end was cut by 3 bases, the J end by 4 bases, with 12 bases between. This CDR3 is built from 13 residues. Germline CDR1 and CDR2: SQVTM and ANQGSEA. Here the CDR3 reads CSVEGQGPTEAFF. The CDR3 DNA sequence: TGCAGCGTTGAGGGGCAGGGGCCCACTGAAGCTTTCTTT.

This chain uses TRBV19 with TRBJ1-1; no firm D call. V was cut by 1 base and J by 1 base, with 10 bases left in between. CDR3 length equals 15 residues. The V gene's germline CDR1 is LNHDA and CDR2 SQIVND (reference sequence). The CDR3: CASSIVTRGNTEAFF. The CDR3 nucleotides are TGTGCCAGTAGTATAGTAACCCGTGGGAACACTGAAGCTTTCTTT.

V usage is TRBV29-1 and J usage is TRBJ2-7; TRBD2 is a possible D gene (5 bases). The germline CDR1 and CDR2 sequences are SQVTM and ANQGSEA. V was clipped by 4 bases and J by 3 bases, with 19 bases between them. The CDR3 spans 15 residues. The CDR3 protein is CSVVGATGKFYEQYF. The CDR3 nucleotides read TGCAGCGTTGTCGGTGCAACGGGGAAATTCTACGAGCAGTACTTC.

This chain joins TRBV3-1 and TRBJ2-5, with D unresolved. Germline lookup yields CDR1 LGHDT and CDR2 YNNKEL (reference sequence). The CDR3 loop spans 14 amino acids. The V gene lost 0 bases and the J gene lost 3 bases, with 8 bases spanning the gap. CDR3 bases: TGTGCCAGCAGCCAAGAGGGGATCGAAGAGACCCAGTACTTC. It codes for CASSQEGIEETQYF.

V and J are TRBV5-6 and TRBJ1-5, with D possibly being TRBD1 (6 bases). Trimming removed 4 bases at V and 0 bases at J, with 14 bases between. The CDR3 is 16 amino acids. Per the germline V gene, CDR1 is SGHDT and CDR2 is YYEEEE. This CDR3 reads CASSTYRTASNQPQHF. DNA of the CDR3: TGTGCCAGCAGCACGTACCGGACAGCTAGCAATCAGCCCCAGCATTTT.

The chain couples TRBV7-2 to TRBJ2-4, with D tentatively TRBD1 (6 bases). Trimming removed 5 bases at V and 0 bases at J, with 14 bases between. This CDR3 comprises 16 residues. Germline loops: CDR1 SGHTA, CDR2 FQGNSA. The CDR3 is CASSPGQPLAKNIQYF. The CDR3 nucleotides read TGTGCCAGCAGCCCGGGACAACCCCTAGCCAAAAACATTCAGTACTTC.

This clonotype was observed once. The chain combines TRBV24-1 with TRBJ2-7; TRBD1 might be the D (6 bases). CDR3 length equals 13 residues. Per the germline V gene, CDR1 is KGHDR and CDR2 is SFDVKD. The V gene lost 6 bases and the J gene lost 5 bases, with 13 bases spanning the gap. DNA of the CDR3: TGTGCCACCAGTTCTCCAGGGGTCAACGAGCAGTACTTC. Protein: CATSSPGVNEQYF.

The chain couples TRBV7-2 to TRBJ2-1; D may match TRBD1 or TRBD2 (5 bases each). The CDR3 runs to 16 residues. V was pared by 3 bases and J by 0 bases, with 12 bases between. From germline, CDR1 is SGHTA and CDR2 FQGNSA. CDR3 sequence: CASSLNGGISYNEQFF. The DNA of the CDR3 is TGTGCCAGCAGCTTGAATGGGGGAATCTCCTACAATGAGCAGTTCTTC.

The chain couples TRBV6-2 or TRBV6-3 to TRBJ2-5; D perhaps matches TRBD2 (5 bases). V was shortened by 5 bases and J by 7 bases, with 17 bases between the two germline ends. The CDR3 is 14 amino acids. CDR1 MNHEY and CDR2 SVGEGT come from the germline V gene. The CDR3 DNA reads as TGTGCCAGCAGTAGAGACCCTCACCGGGGGACCCAGTACTTC. As protein: CASSRDPHRGTQYF.